Below are 24 T cell receptor beta chains sequenced from a single sample in a study of cytomegalovirus exposure and HLA in healthy donors. Amplification used 60 Vbeta primers and 13 Jbeta primers. Clones were read by immunoSEQ multiplex PCR, and TCRdb kept only the in-frame ones, dropping some. The table shows about 160,000 clones, with over 65% occurring only once. Source material: PBMCs. The receptors here all came from a man aged 35 to 55 in good health and CMV-seropositive.

The chain is built from TRBV6-5 and TRBJ2-7, with TRBD1 matching 7 bases. The CDR3 has 14 residues. Trimming removed 6 bases from V and 0 bases from J; junction bases left unmatched: 5. Per the germline V gene, CDR1 is MNHEY and CDR2 is SVGAGI. The CDR3 region has the DNA TGTGCCAGCAGCACGACAGGGAGCTCCTACGAGCAGTACTTC. Translating it yields CASSTTGSSYEQYF.

This clone was recorded a few times. The CDR3 coding sequence is TGTGCCAGCTCTCCCAGCGGGGATGAAGCTTTCTTT. Protein: CASSPSGDEAFF. The chain joins TRBV18 to TRBJ1-1; no reliable D call. With 6 bases removed from V and 7 bases from J, the gap between germline ends came to 12 bases. Germline V lookup: CDR1 KGHSH, CDR2 LQKENI. The CDR3 has 12 amino acids.

The chain couples TRBV6-1 to TRBJ1-2; D gene unclear. Trimming took 9 bases from V and 4 from J, leaving 6 bases between them. The CDR3 contains 10 residues. Germline lookup yields CDR1 MNHNS and CDR2 SASEGT. CDR3 nucleotides: TGTGCCAGTTCCCTCTATGGCTACACCTTC. Translation: CASSLYGYTF.

The chain combines TRBV7-2 with TRBJ2-7, with D possibly being TRBD1 (6 bases). The V end was cut by 5 bases, the J end by 0 bases, with 8 bases between. This CDR3 comprises 13 residues. CDR1 is SGHTA and CDR2 is FQGNSA in the germline V gene. CDR3 in amino acids: CASSRDISYEQYF. CDR3 DNA sequence: TGTGCCAGCAGCCGGGACATCTCCTACGAGCAGTACTTC.

This clone appeared once. The chain carries TRBV6-5 and TRBJ1-1, with TRBD1 matching over 8 bases. The CDR3 is 14 residues long. The V gene's germline CDR1 is MNHEY and CDR2 SVGAGI. The trim removed 5 bases at V and 4 bases at J, leaving 6 bases unmatched. CDR3 region: CASSRTGGTTEAFF. CDR3 bases: TGTGCCAGCAGTAGAACAGGGGGAACCACTGAAGCTTTCTTT.

The chain has TRBV5-4 and TRBJ2-5, with 7 nucleotides matching TRBD1. The CDR3 sequence is 14 residues long. Germline values: CDR1 SGHNT, CDR2 YYREEE (reference sequence). V shed 4 bases and J 5 bases; nucleotides not matched to a gene: 8. The CDR3 nucleotides are TGTGCCAGCAGCCTACAGGGGACCCACGAGACCCAGTACTTC. This encodes CASSLQGTHETQYF. Full variable domain (missing parts from reference TRBV5-4 and TRBJ2-5): ETGVTQSPTHLIKTRGQQVTLRCSSQSGHNTVSWYQQALGQGPQFIFQYYREEENGRGNFPPRFSGLQFPNYSSELNVNALELDDSALYLCASSLQGTHETQYFGPGTRLLVL.

V and J are TRBV18 and TRBJ1-4; 10 positions agree with TRBD1. V shed 5 bases and J 7 bases; nucleotides not matched to a gene: 7. This CDR3 comprises 15 residues. Germline CDR1 and CDR2: KGHSH and LQKENI. CDR3 nucleotide sequence: TGTGCCAGCTCATCCGACAGGGGGCGGAGTGAAAAACTGTTTTTT. Residues: CASSSDRGRSEKLFF. Drawing the rest from reference TRBV18 and TRBJ1-4, the complete variable domain is NAGVMQNPRHLVRRRGQEARLRCSPMKGHSHVYWYRQLPEEGLKFMVYLQKENIIDESGMPKERFSAEFPKEGPSILRIQQVVRGDSAAYFCASSSDRGRSEKLFFGSGTQLSVL.

This clone was seen a handful of times. The rearrangement joins TRBV19 to TRBJ1-2, with TRBD1 identical over 9 bases. Germline CDR1 is LNHDA and CDR2 is SQIVND (reference sequence). V dropped 3 bases and J dropped 6; count of bases not matched to a gene: 8. The CDR3 loop spans 15 amino acids. CDR3 sequence reads: CASSMEGQGLDGYTF. As DNA, the CDR3 is TGTGCCAGTAGTATGGAGGGACAGGGTTTGGATGGCTACACCTTC.

The chain recombines TRBV5-5 with TRBJ2-2, with a possible D match to TRBD2 (5 bases). The CDR3 has 17 residues. Germline loops: CDR1 SGHKS, CDR2 YYEKEE (reference sequence). V was cut by 1 base and J by 2 bases, with 15 bases left in between. CDR3 amino acids: CASSLYLVRGNTGELFF. In nucleotides, the CDR3 is TGTGCCAGCAGCTTGTATTTGGTCCGGGGAAACACCGGGGAGCTGTTTTTT.

The rearrangement joins TRBV5-1 to TRBJ2-3; D unresolved. The CDR3 extends over 14 amino acids. The V gene's germline CDR1 is SGHRS and CDR2 YFSETQ. The V end lost 5 bases, the J end lost 6 bases, and 16 bases lay between the germline ends. The CDR3 protein is CASRLREISDTQYF. The DNA of the CDR3 is TGCGCCAGCAGATTGCGAGAAATCTCTGATACGCAGTATTTT.

The V gene is TRBV6-5, the J gene TRBJ2-1; 9 bases are shared with TRBD2. The junction had 7 bases not matched to a gene; V was cut back by 6 bases and J by 4 bases. CDR3 size: 15 residues. Looked up from germline, CDR1 is MNHEY and CDR2 is SVGAGI. This CDR3 reads CASRGAGGVYNEQFF. Written as DNA, the CDR3 is TGTGCCAGCAGGGGCGCGGGGGGGGTTTACAATGAGCAGTTCTTC.

The chain joins TRBV9 to TRBJ2-3; 9 bases align to TRBD2. CDR1 and CDR2 from the germline V gene are SGDLS and YYNGEE. CDR3 length: 16 amino acids. V dropped 4 bases and J dropped 5; count of bases not matched to a gene: 11. CDR3 sequence: CASSIRGRVAGDTQYF. CDR3 in DNA: TGTGCCAGCAGCATACGCGGGAGGGTGGCTGGAGATACGCAGTATTTT.

V is TRBV7-2 and J is TRBJ1-1, with a tentative D call TRBD1 (5 bases). The CDR3 contains 14 residues. CDR1 and CDR2 (germline): SGHTA, FQGNSA. Trimming removed 1 base from V and 11 bases from J, with 17 bases in between. CDR3 loop: CASSLDPGRVQAFF. The DNA for the CDR3 is TGTGCCAGCAGCTTAGATCCAGGGAGGGTTCAGGCTTTCTTT.

The V and J genes are TRBV10-3 and TRBJ2-5, with D perhaps TRBD2 (7 bases). CDR1 and CDR2 (germline): ENHRY, SYGVKD. The CDR3 has 14 residues. The V end was cut by 3 bases, the J end by 5 bases, with 13 bases between. CDR3: CAISDGGAAETQYF. CDR3 DNA sequence: TGTGCCATCAGTGATGGGGGGGCGGCGGAGACCCAGTACTTC.

V usage is TRBV19 and J usage is TRBJ1-1; D may be TRBD1 (5 bases). Germline V gene lookup returns CDR1 LNHDA and CDR2 SQIVND (reference sequence). This CDR3 spans 16 amino acids. V shed 3 bases and J shed 4 bases, with 18 bases lying between them. The CDR3 DNA follows: TGTGCCAGTAGTATGCTGAGGCGTCAGGGAAGCACTGAAGCTTTCTTT. This codes for CASSMLRRQGSTEAFF.

V is TRBV9 and J is TRBJ2-1; 7 bases line up with TRBD2. This CDR3 spans 16 amino acids. The germline V gene encodes CDR1 SGDLS and CDR2 YYNGEE. The V segment lost 4 bases and the J segment 8 bases; nucleotides outside the gene matches: 15. The CDR3: CASSSLGGGDVDEQFF. The CDR3 region has the DNA TGTGCCAGCAGCTCCCTGGGCGGGGGTGATGTTGATGAGCAGTTCTTC.

This clone has a handful of counts. This chain connects TRBV7-6 to TRBJ2-2, with TRBD2 as a possible D gene (6 bases). Germline V CDR1 and CDR2: SGHVS, FNYEAQ. This CDR3 has 15 residues. Trimming removed 4 bases from V and 5 bases from J, with 14 bases in between. The CDR3 nucleotides read TGTGCCAGCAGCTCCCCACTCCGGGGGACCGGGGAGCTGTTTTTT. This gives the protein CASSSPLRGTGELFF. Complete variable domain (other parts from reference TRBV7-6 and TRBJ2-2): GAGVSQSPRYKVTKRGQDVALRCDPISGHVSLYWYRQALGQGPEFLTYFNYEAQQDKSGLPNDRFSAERPEGSISTLTIQRTEQRDSAMYRCASSSPLRGTGELFFGEGSRLTVL.

This clone was seen just once. V gene TRBV6-5 combines with J gene TRBJ2-2, with TRBD1 identical over 7 bases. V gave up 6 bases and J gave up 7 bases; unmatched junction bases: 8. This CDR3 has 14 residues. In germline, CDR1 is MNHEY, CDR2 SVGAGI. The CDR3 coding sequence is TGTGCCAGCAGAGCCCTACAGGGGATCGGGGAGCTGTTTTTT. Protein: CASRALQGIGELFF.

DNA for the CDR3: TGTGCCAGCAGCCCGGTGGGGCTGAGGGATACGCAGTATTTT. Its translation is CASSPVGLRDTQYF. This chain uses TRBV7-9 with TRBJ2-3; perhaps TRBD1 as D (5 bases). CDR3 length equals 14 residues. Trimming took off 5 bases at V and 6 bases at J, with 15 bases between the two ends. Germline-derived CDR1 and CDR2 are SEHNR and FQNEAQ (reference sequence).

The V call is TRBV7-2, the J call TRBJ2-1, with TRBD1 matching 9 bases. Germline CDR1 reads SGHTA; CDR2 reads FQGNSA. With V trimmed by 1 base and J by 8 bases, 6 bases remained unmatched. CDR3 length: 15 residues. The CDR3 spells CASSLEGTGFYEQFF. Here the CDR3 DNA reads TGTGCCAGCAGCTTAGAAGGGACAGGGTTTTATGAGCAGTTCTTC. Looking up the rest from reference TRBV7-2 and TRBJ2-1 gives the full variable domain: GAGVSQSPSNKVTEKGKDVELRCDPISGHTALYWYRQSLGQGLEFLIYFQGNSAPDKSGLPSDRFSAERTGGSVSTLTIQRTQQEDSAVYLCASSLEGTGFYEQFFGPGTRLTVL.

This chain joins TRBV5-6 and TRBJ2-3; 11 bases are a match to TRBD2. The CDR3 extends over 16 amino acids. After removal of 1 base from V and 6 bases from J, the junction contained 7 bases not matched to a gene. Per germline, CDR1 SGHDT and CDR2 YYEEEE. CDR3 nucleotide sequence: TGTGCCAGCAGCTTGTGGGGACTAGCGGTGGGGGATACGCAGTATTTT. It codes for CASSLWGLAVGDTQYF.

This clone came up once. The rearrangement joins TRBV5-1 to TRBJ1-4; a weak D match, TRBD1 (5 bases). CDR3 length: 16 residues. With 4 bases removed from V and 3 bases from J, the gap between germline ends came to 16 bases. Germline CDR1 is SGHRS and CDR2 is YFSETQ. CDR3 in DNA: TGCGCCAGCAGCCGGGACGGAGGGTCCCCTAATGAAAAACTGTTTTTT. Translation: CASSRDGGSPNEKLFF. The full variable domain, rest sourced from reference TRBV5-1 and TRBJ1-4, is KAGVTQTPRYLIKTRGQQVTLSCSPISGHRSVSWYQQTPGQGLQFLFEYFSETQRNKGNFPGRFSGRQFSNSRSEMNVSTLELGDSALYLCASSRDGGSPNEKLFFGSGTQLSVL.

J is TRBJ2-7 and V is TRBV10-3, with D perhaps matching TRBD2 (6 bases). The CDR3 length is 13 residues. V lost 7 bases and J 3 bases, leaving 13 bases between the germline ends. Germline assignment: CDR1 ENHRY and CDR2 SYGVKD. CDR3 sequence (DNA): TGTGCCATCATGGGCGGGGCGAGCTACGAGCAGTACTTC. Amino acid sequence: CAIMGGASYEQYF.

The rearrangement links TRBV15 to TRBJ2-5; TRBD1 agrees at 9 bases. Germline assignment: CDR1 LNHNV and CDR2 YYDKDF (reference sequence). Unmatched junction bases numbered 7, after V lost 0 bases and J lost 5 bases. The CDR3 runs to 16 residues. The chain's CDR3 is CATSRDGTGISETQYF. The DNA of the CDR3 is TGTGCCACCAGCAGAGATGGGACAGGGATATCGGAGACCCAGTACTTC.